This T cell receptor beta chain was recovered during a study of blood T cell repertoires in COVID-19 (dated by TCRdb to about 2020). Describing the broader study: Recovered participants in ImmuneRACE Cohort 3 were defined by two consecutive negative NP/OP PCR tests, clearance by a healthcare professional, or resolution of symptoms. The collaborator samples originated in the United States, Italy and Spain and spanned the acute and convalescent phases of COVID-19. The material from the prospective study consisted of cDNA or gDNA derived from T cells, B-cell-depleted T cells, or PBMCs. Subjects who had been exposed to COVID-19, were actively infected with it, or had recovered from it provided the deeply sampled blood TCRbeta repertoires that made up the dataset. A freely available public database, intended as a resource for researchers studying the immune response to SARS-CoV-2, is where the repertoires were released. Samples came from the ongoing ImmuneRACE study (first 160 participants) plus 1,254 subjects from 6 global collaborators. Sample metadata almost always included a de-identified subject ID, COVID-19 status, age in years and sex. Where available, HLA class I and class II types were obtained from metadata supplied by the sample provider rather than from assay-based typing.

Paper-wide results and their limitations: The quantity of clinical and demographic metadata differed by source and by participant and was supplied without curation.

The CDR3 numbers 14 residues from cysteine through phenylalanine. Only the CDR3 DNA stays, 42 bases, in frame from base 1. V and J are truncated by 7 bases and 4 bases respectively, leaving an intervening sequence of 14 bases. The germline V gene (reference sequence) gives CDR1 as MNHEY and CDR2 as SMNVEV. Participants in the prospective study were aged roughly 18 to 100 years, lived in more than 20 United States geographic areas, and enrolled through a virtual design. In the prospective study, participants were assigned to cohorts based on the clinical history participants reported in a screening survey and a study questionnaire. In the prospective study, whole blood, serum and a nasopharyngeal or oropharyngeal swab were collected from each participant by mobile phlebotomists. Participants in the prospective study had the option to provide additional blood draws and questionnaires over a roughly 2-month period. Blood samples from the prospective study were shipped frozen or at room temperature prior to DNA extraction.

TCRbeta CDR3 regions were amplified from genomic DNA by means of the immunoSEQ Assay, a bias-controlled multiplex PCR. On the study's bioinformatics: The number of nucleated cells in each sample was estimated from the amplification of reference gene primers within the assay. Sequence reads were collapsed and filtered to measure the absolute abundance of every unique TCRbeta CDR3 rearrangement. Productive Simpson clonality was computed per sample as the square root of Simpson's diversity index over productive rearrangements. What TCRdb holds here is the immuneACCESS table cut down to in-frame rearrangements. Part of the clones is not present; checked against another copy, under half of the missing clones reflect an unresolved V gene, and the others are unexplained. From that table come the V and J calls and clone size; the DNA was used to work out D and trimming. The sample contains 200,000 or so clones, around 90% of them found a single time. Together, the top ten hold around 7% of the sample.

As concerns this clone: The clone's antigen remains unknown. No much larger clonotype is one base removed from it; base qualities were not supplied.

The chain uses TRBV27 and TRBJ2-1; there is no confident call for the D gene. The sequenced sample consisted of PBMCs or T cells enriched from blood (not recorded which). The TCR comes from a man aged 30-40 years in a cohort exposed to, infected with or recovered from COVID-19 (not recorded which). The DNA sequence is TGTGCCAGCAATGGCGGATTACTATACAATGAGCAGTTCTTC. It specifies CASNGGLLYNEQFF.